This T cell receptor beta chain was recovered during a study of technical replicates of blood from a handful of donors (dated by TCRdb to between 2016 and 2019). With regard to this clone: Its specific antigen is unknown. Base qualities are not provided; no much larger clone lies one nucleotide away.

From cysteine to phenylalanine, the CDR3 is 18 amino acids long. The DNA shown is the 54-base CDR3, in frame from base 1. Trimmed from V: 5 bases; trimmed from J: 3 bases; junction bases lacking a gene match: 16. Reading the germline V gene gives CDR1 SGDLS and CDR2 YYNGEE. The library was generated by the immunoSEQ multiplex PCR assay. Imported from immuneACCESS, the table was reduced by TCRdb to in-frame sequences with V and J called. These copies leave out some clones; in studies compared against another copy, an unresolved V gene accounts for under half, and the cause of the remainder is not known. This sample lists around 76,000 clones; about nine tenths were detected once. The ten largest account for 0.4% to 0.45% of the sample.

In this chain, TRBV9 is recombined with TRBJ2-1; TRBD2 matches 8 bases in the middle. The receptor comes from a human donor in good health. Material for sequencing was T cells isolated from PBMCs. The CDR3 reads as follows: CASSVVPRGSGSYNEQFF. The nucleotides read TGTGCCAGCAGTGTCGTACCTAGGGGGAGCGGGAGCTACAATGAGCAGTTCTTC.